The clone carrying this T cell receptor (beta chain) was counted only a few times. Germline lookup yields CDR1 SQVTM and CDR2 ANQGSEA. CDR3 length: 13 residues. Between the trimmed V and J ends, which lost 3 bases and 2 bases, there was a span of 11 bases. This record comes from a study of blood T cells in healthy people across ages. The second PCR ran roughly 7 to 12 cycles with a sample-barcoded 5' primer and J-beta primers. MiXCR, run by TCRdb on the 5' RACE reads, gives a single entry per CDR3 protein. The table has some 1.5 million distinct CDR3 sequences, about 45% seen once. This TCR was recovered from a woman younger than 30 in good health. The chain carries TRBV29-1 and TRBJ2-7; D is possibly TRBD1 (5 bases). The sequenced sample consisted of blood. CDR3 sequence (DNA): TGCAGCGTTGAGGGGCAGGAAACCTACGAGCAGTACTTC. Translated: CSVEGQETYEQYF.